This entry lists 3 T cell receptor beta chains sequenced from one sample in a study of blood T cell repertoires in COVID-19. The method was immunoSEQ multiplex PCR; TCRdb's version includes in-frame clones alone and lacks a portion of them. The sample holds approximately 310,000 clones, approximately 89% seen once. Material for sequencing was peripheral blood. Receptor source: a woman between 45 and 65 years old who had recovered from COVID-19.

The chain links TRBV28 to TRBJ1-2; D uncertain. Germline V gene lookup returns CDR1 MDHEN and CDR2 SYDVKM. This CDR3 region has 13 residues. Trimming removed 6 bases from V and 1 base from J, with 9 bases in between. The CDR3 nucleotides are TGTGCCAGCAGGAACGGTAATAACTATGGCTACACCTTC. This encodes CASRNGNNYGYTF.

In its sample, this clone was seen a few times. V and J are TRBV6-5 and TRBJ2-7; D uncertain. Trimming took off 8 bases at V and 3 bases at J, with 11 bases between the two ends. There are 12 residues in the CDR3. Germline values: CDR1 MNHEY, CDR2 SVGAGI. The CDR3 spells CASGPSHYEQYF. The CDR3 bases are TGTGCCAGCGGGCCGTCCCACTACGAGCAGTACTTC.

The J gene is TRBJ1-1, the V gene TRBV10-2; D remains ambiguous. CDR3 length: 13 amino acids. Deletions cut 5 bases from V and 6 bases from J, with 13 bases between. Looked up from germline, CDR1 is WSHSY and CDR2 is SAAADI. The CDR3, as DNA: TGCGCCAGCAGTAAGACTCCGTACGCTGAAGCTTTCTTT. This gives the protein CASSKTPYAEAFF.